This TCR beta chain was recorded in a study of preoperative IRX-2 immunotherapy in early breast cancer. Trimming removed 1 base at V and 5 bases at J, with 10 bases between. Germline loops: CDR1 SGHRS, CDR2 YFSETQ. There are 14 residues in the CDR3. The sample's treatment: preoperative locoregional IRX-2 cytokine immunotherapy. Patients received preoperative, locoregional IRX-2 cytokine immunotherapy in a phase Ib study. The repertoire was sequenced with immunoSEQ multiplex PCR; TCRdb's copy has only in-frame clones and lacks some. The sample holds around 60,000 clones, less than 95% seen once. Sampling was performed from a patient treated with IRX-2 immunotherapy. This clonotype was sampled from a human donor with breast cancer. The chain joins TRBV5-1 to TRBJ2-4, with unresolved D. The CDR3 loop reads CASSLRSQENIQYF. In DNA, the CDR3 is TGCGCCAGCAGCTTGCGTTCTCAGGAAAACATTCAGTACTTC.